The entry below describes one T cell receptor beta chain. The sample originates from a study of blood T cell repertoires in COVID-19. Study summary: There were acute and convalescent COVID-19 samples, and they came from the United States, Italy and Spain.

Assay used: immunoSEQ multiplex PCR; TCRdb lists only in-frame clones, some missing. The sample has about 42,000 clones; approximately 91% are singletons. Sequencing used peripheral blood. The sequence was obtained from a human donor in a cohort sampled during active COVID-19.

The CDR3 DNA follows: TGTGCCAGCAGCAACCCGTCCGGACTCACGGCCAAAAACATTCAGTACTTC. Residues: CASSNPSGLTAKNIQYF. V is TRBV21-1 and J is TRBJ2-4; the table assigns TRBD2, which was not confirmed against the DNA. TRBV21-1 is given as a pseudogene. This CDR3 region has 17 residues.